The rows below give T cell receptor beta chains drawn from one sample of a study of T cell changes during pregnancy in multiple sclerosis. The table came from immunoSEQ multiplex PCR; TCRdb's copy has only in-frame clones and leaves some out. The profile shows approximately 73,000 clones, approximately 90% of them singletons. This material consisted of CD4+ T cells from peripheral blood mononuclear cells, taken before pregnancy. The receptors shown here come from a female donor with multiple sclerosis, enrolled in a pregnancy study. CDR3s include the opening cysteine and the closing phenylalanine or tryptophan. A D gene is named only where the DNA matches it firmly. Size tells how often a clone was seen (once, few, many) or the class of an expanded clone, and some rows leave it out.

TRBJ1-1	14	TRBV19	-	-	CASSIGALNTEAFF	TGTGCCAGTAGTATAGGGGCCCTGAACACTGAAGCTTTCTTT
TRBJ1-2	14	TRBV14	-	-	CASSQNRRNRGYTF	TGTGCCAGCAGCCAAAACCGACGGAACAGGGGCTACACCTTC
TRBJ1-5	14	TRBV6-1	-	-	CASSAQRSYQPQHF	TGTGCCAGCAGCGCTCAGCGGTCCTATCAGCCCCAGCATTTT
TRBJ1-2	13	TRBV28	-	-	CASSPQVLRGYTF	TGTGCCAGCAGTCCACAGGTACTGAGAGGCTACACCTTC
TRBJ1-5	16	TRBV28	-	TRBD1	CASSPMGRGGNQPQHF	TGTGCCAGCAGCCCTATGGGCAGGGGGGGCAATCAGCCCCAGCATTTT
TRBJ2-1	15	TRBV9	-	-	CASSVGGGGYNEQFF	TGTGCCAGCAGCGTAGGGGGAGGGGGCTACAATGAGCAGTTCTTC
TRBJ1-1	14	TRBV5-5	-	TRBD1	CASSRQGMNTEAFF	TGTGCCAGCAGCCGACAGGGTATGAACACTGAAGCTTTCTTT
TRBJ2-2	16	TRBV7-3	-	-	CASSLNGGRNTGELFF	TGTGCCAGCAGCTTAAATGGGGGGAGAAACACCGGGGAGCTGTTTTTT
TRBJ2-7	14	TRBV25-1	-	TRBD1	CASSGGQGAYEQYF	TGTGCCAGCAGTGGAGGACAGGGGGCTTACGAGCAGTACTTC
TRBJ2-3	15	TRBV6-1	-	-	CASSERRGWEDTQYF	TGTGCCAGCAGTGAAAGGAGGGGATGGGAAGATACGCAGTATTTT
TRBJ2-2	16	TRBV5-1	-	-	CASSPSVGADTGELFF	TGCGCCAGCAGCCCCAGTGTGGGGGCTGACACCGGGGAGCTGTTTTTT
TRBJ1-5	18	TRBV16	-	-	CASSPGNRGYVAAQPQHF	TGTGCCAGCAGCCCGGGCAATAGGGGGTATGTTGCCGCTCAGCCCCAGCATTTT
TRBJ2-7	15	TRBV6-5	-	-	CASSYSRRSSYEQYF	TGTGCCAGCAGTTACTCCCGGAGGTCTTCCTACGAGCAGTACTTC
TRBJ2-1	15	TRBV7-3	-	-	CASSYRERFYNEQFF	TGTGCCAGCAGTTATCGCGAACGGTTCTACAATGAGCAGTTCTTC
TRBJ1-3	14	TRBV19	-	-	CASTQTEIGNTIYF	TGTGCCAGTACTCAGACAGAGATTGGAAACACCATATATTTT
TRBJ2-7	14	TRBV5-6	-	TRBD1	CASSLGTGAYEQYF	TGTGCCAGCAGCTTAGGGACAGGGGCTTACGAGCAGTACTTC
TRBJ2-1	16	TRBV7-9	-	TRBD2	CASSSPGLAGYNEQFF	TGTGCCAGCAGCTCGCCGGGACTAGCGGGTTACAATGAGCAGTTCTTC
TRBJ2-3	15	TRBV28	-	-	CASSAPGLATDTQYF	TGTGCCAGCAGTGCCCCGGGACTCGCAACAGATACGCAGTATTTT
TRBJ1-2	12	TRBV30	few	-	CAWSVQNYGYTF	TGTGCCTGGAGTGTACAGAACTATGGCTACACCTTC
TRBJ1-2	13	TRBV25-1	-	-	CASSSGANYGYTF	TGTGCCAGCAGCTCAGGGGCTAACTATGGCTACACCTTC
TRBJ1-2	13	TRBV30	once	TRBD1	CAWSVGGAHGYTF	TGTGCCTGGAGTGTAGGGGGCGCCCATGGCTACACCTTC
TRBJ2-1	16	TRBV10-1	-	TRBD1	CASSATGTGPYNEQFF	TGCGCCAGCAGTGCTACCGGGACAGGGCCCTACAATGAGCAGTTCTTC
TRBJ2-1	16	TRBV9	-	TRBD1	CASSVSLQGARNEQFF	TGTGCCAGCAGCGTATCCCTACAGGGGGCGCGAAATGAGCAGTTCTTC
TRBJ1-3	16	TRBV2	-	-	CASSETLGGSGNTIYF	TGTGCCAGCAGTGAAACCTTAGGAGGCTCTGGAAACACCATATATTTT
TRBJ1-3	13	TRBV29-1	-	-	CSAWWGDGNTIYF	TGCAGCGCCTGGTGGGGGGACGGAAACACCATATATTTT
TRBJ2-5	15	TRBV5-1	-	-	CASSLALVRQETQYF	TGCGCCAGCAGCTTGGCCTTAGTCCGCCAAGAGACCCAGTACTTC
TRBJ2-5	13	TRBV28	-	-	CASSPPGIETQYF	TGTGCCAGCAGCCCTCCCGGGATAGAGACCCAGTACTTC
TRBJ1-5	15	TRBV28	-	TRBD1	CASSLSDRGHQPQHF	TGTGCCAGCAGTTTATCGGACAGGGGCCATCAGCCCCAGCATTTT
TRBJ2-7	14	TRBV7-6	-	TRBD2	CASSSLAGVGEQYF	TGTGCCAGCAGCTCCTTAGCGGGAGTGGGGGAGCAGTACTTC
TRBJ2-1	14	TRBV30	-	TRBD1	CAFHPGTGANEQFF	TGTGCCTTTCACCCCGGGACAGGGGCAAATGAGCAGTTCTTC
TRBJ2-3	18	TRBV25-1	-	TRBD2	CASSAGTSGRPSTDTQYF	TGTGCCAGCAGTGCGGGGACTAGCGGGAGGCCGAGCACAGATACGCAGTATTTT
TRBJ1-5	15	TRBV27	-	-	CASRPTGYSNQPQHF	TGTGCCAGCAGACCAACAGGGTATAGCAATCAGCCCCAGCATTTT
TRBJ2-3	13	TRBV7-3	-	-	CASSHKLADTQYF	TGTGCCAGCAGCCACAAACTAGCTGATACGCAGTATTTT